These 9 T cell receptor beta chains originate from one sample sequenced in a study of shared clonotypes between healthy human individuals. CD45RO-negative CD8 cells positively selected for CCR7 made up the naive population, which excluded terminally differentiated effector memory CD45RA+ cells. Sequencing used immunoSEQ multiplex PCR; TCRdb keeps in-frame clones, though not all of them. The sample carries about 2 million clones, 85% to 95% recorded once. The source material was naive CD8+ T cells sorted from blood. These receptors were collected from a man younger than 35 in good health.

Notes on this clone: Other DNA sequences of this sample code for an identical CDR3. This rearrangement joins TRBV27 to TRBJ2-1; 7 bases align to TRBD1. V lost 3 bases and J lost 4; bases outside the gene matches: 3. Germline V gives CDR1 MNHEY, CDR2 SMNVEV (reference sequence). This CDR3 is built from 14 residues. The CDR3 here is CASSFRDSYNEQFF. The CDR3 DNA follows: TGTGCCAGCAGTTTCCGGGACAGTTACAATGAGCAGTTCTTC.

This sequence joins TRBV10-3 and TRBJ2-5; TRBD1 aligns across 7 bases. Germline CDR1 reads ENHRY; CDR2 reads SYGVKD. The CDR3 is 14 residues long. The J segment lost 2 bases and the V segment lost 6 bases, leaving 6 bases of the junction unmatched. The CDR3 loop reads CAIRGTDVQETQYF. The CDR3 DNA reads as TGTGCCATCAGGGGGACAGATGTACAAGAGACCCAGTACTTC.

Concerning this clone: In the same sample, other DNA sequences code for this CDR3. This sequence joins TRBV4-1 and TRBJ1-1; 7 positions match TRBD1. This CDR3 spans 13 amino acids. J lost 4 bases, V lost 3 bases, and 2 bases had no gene match. CDR1 is MGHRA and CDR2 is YSYEKL in the germline V gene. CDR3 sequence: CASSHPGGTEAFF. For the CDR3, the DNA is TGCGCCAGCAGCCATCCAGGGGGCACTGAAGCTTTCTTT.

Worth noting for this clone: This CDR3 is also generated by other DNA sequences in the sample. The rearrangement joins TRBV6-5 to TRBJ2-7; TRBD1 aligns across 9 bases. Germline-derived CDR1 and CDR2 are MNHEY and SVGAGI. This CDR3 has 13 amino acids. J lost 0 bases, V lost 6 bases, and 0 bases had no gene match. CDR3 sequence: CASRGQGSYEQYF. CDR3 sequence (DNA): TGTGCCAGCAGGGGACAGGGCTCCTACGAGCAGTACTTC.

V and J are TRBV19 and TRBJ2-7; D perhaps matches TRBD2 (5 bases). Looked up from germline, CDR1 is LNHDA and CDR2 is SQIVND (reference sequence). The CDR3 consists of 14 residues. Between the trimmed V and J ends, which lost 3 bases and 4 bases, there was a span of 13 bases. As DNA, the CDR3 is TGTGCCAGTAGTATCGTTCTCGGGGAATACGAGCAGTACTTC. Protein sequence: CASSIVLGEYEQYF.

The chain couples TRBV7-9 to TRBJ2-1; 7 bases line up with TRBD2. The trim removed 5 bases at V and 0 bases at J, leaving 10 bases unmatched. The CDR3 is 17 residues long. CDR1 is SEHNR and CDR2 is FQNEAQ in the germline V gene (reference sequence). This chain's CDR3 is CASSLHPTGGSYNEQFF. The CDR3 nucleotides are TGTGCCAGCAGCCTCCACCCTACGGGGGGCTCCTACAATGAGCAGTTCTTC.

The chain carries TRBV1 and TRBJ2-1; the DNA was not compared with TRBD2, the D call given in the table. TRBV1 is reported as a pseudogene. The length of the CDR3 is 18 residues. CDR3 bases: TGCACCAGCAGCCAAGACCCATCTGTCACTAGCTTCTACAATGAGCAGTTCTTC. This gives the protein CTSSQDPSVTSFYNEQFF.

V usage is TRBV9 and J usage is TRBJ1-1; D ambiguous. The germline V gene has CDR1 SGDLS and CDR2 YYNGEE. Trimming took 0 bases from V and 6 from J, leaving 12 bases between them. This CDR3 comprises 14 residues. CDR3 residues: CASSVVGEGPEAFF. CDR3 nucleotide sequence: TGTGCCAGCAGCGTAGTCGGGGAAGGACCTGAAGCTTTCTTT. Drawing the rest from reference TRBV9 and TRBJ1-1, the complete variable domain is DSGVTQTPKHLITATGQRVTLRCSPRSGDLSVYWYQQSLDQGLQFLIQYYNGEERAKGNILERFSAQQFPDLHSELNLSSLELGDSALYFCASSVVGEGPEAFFGQGTRLTVV.

The V call is TRBV15, the J call TRBJ1-1; TRBD1 agrees at 8 bases. V gave up 6 bases and J gave up 2 bases; unmatched junction bases: 5. Germline V CDR1 and CDR2: LNHNV, YYDKDF (reference sequence). The length of the CDR3 is 14 residues. The CDR3 loop reads CATRPTGANTEAFF. DNA for the CDR3: TGTGCCACCAGGCCGACAGGGGCAAACACTGAAGCTTTCTTT.